This T cell receptor beta chain was observed in a study of blood T cell repertoires in COVID-19. In the original processing: How many nucleated cells were present was estimated from reference gene primer amplification. The data were produced by immunoSEQ multiplex PCR, yet TCRdb's version contains in-frame clones alone and is incomplete. V, J and clone size reflect that table, while D and trimming were determined from the DNA. The sample carries around 240,000 clones, about 85% recorded once. With V trimmed by 5 bases and J by 6 bases, 3 bases remained unmatched. This CDR3 has 14 amino acids. Germline assignment: CDR1 MNHEY and CDR2 SMNVEV (reference sequence).

This sequence originates from a man in his forties or fifties with acute or convalescent COVID-19. Sequencing was done on a sample of peripheral blood. The chain recombines TRBV27 with TRBJ2-1; 11 bases agree with TRBD2. CDR3 nucleotides: TGTGCCAGCAGTATGGGACTAGCGGTCAATGAGCAGTTCTTC. Translated, it gives CASSMGLAVNEQFF.